This TCR beta chain was identified in a study of CD8+ T cells in alopecia areata. As to treatment: oral pan-JAK inhibitor, 5-10 mg twice daily. The CDR3 extends over 13 amino acids. The V gene's germline CDR1 is LGHNA and CDR2 YSLEER. The V end lost 0 bases, the J end lost 2 bases, and 4 bases lay between the germline ends. Investigators isolated RNA and reverse transcribed it into cDNA to act as the sequencing template. Clones were sequenced by immunoSEQ multiplex PCR, and TCRdb holds only the in-frame ones, with some missing. This table has about 250,000 clones, roughly 63% appearing once. Sequencing was performed on CD4+ T cells sorted from blood, taken at week 52, from a patient treated with tofacitinib. The genes are TRBV4-3 and TRBJ1-1; D unresolved. The source is a human donor with alopecia areata. CDR3 sequence reads: CASSQETNTEAFF. In DNA form, the CDR3 reads TGCGCCAGCAGCCAAGAGACTAACACTGAAGCTTTCTTT.